This record looks at one T cell receptor (beta chain) sequence and its context. In the original processing: Amplification with reference gene primers provided the estimates of nucleated cell counts. Libraries were prepared by immunoSEQ multiplex PCR; TCRdb keeps only in-frame clonotypes and omits some of them. Clone size and the V and J calls come from that table; the DNA yielded D and trimming. The table records fewer than 250,000 clones, around 90% of them present only once. The data were obtained in a study of blood T cell repertoires in COVID-19. The overall study: From T cells, B-cell-depleted T cells, or PBMCs came the material, which was cDNA or gDNA.

CDR3 length: 13 amino acids. The V gene lost 1 base and the J gene lost 8 bases, with 9 bases spanning the gap. Per germline, CDR1 MGHRA and CDR2 YSYEKL. Participants, about 18 to 100 years old, spanned some 23 US areas. Exposed volunteers were people who met a COVID-19 case within 2 weeks before study entry. This chain uses TRBV4-1 with TRBJ2-4; TRBD2 is a possible D gene (5 bases). This TCR came from a man younger than 45 who had been exposed to COVID-19. Specimen: PBMCs or T cells enriched from blood (not recorded which). The CDR3 region is CASSQGYGDIQYF. The DNA for the CDR3 is TGCGCCAGCAGCCAAGGGTACGGGGACATTCAGTACTTC.